This entry features one TCR beta chain sequence. Its specific antigen is unknown. One base away there is no much larger clone; base qualities are not given. This entry belongs to a study of shared clonotypes between healthy human individuals (dated by TCRdb to 2018 to 2020). General notes on the study: Three men and a couple of women, aged 18 to 49 years, made up the cohort. Blood TCR repertoires of 5 or 6 healthy adults were deeply sequenced to estimate repertoire size and the extent of clonotype sharing between individuals. To increase sequencing depth and limit assay-specific biases, different laboratories used diverse techniques to prepare libraries and sequence TCR repertoires. Each donor's leukapheresis produced roughly between roughly 0.85 and 9 billion PBMCs. For each donor, CD4 naive and CD4 memory were each run on three plates, CD8 naive on two plates, and CD8 memory on one plate. Results and caveats for the whole study, not just this receptor: Higher generation probabilities were observed for clonotypes shared by all four sorted-subset donors than for non-shared clonotypes. The genetic and exposure-history diversity represented was limited by the small number of donors. Pairwise subsampling indicated that sequencing depth was expected to affect the degree of clonotype sharing among donors. Rarefaction of sorted-subset datasets indicated incomplete sequencing despite the large sequencing depth. Sampling was restricted to blood, and TCR repertoires in tissues likely differ from the TCR repertoires found in blood. Naive subsets generally had larger estimated clonotype richness than memory subsets. When a handful of donors were compared, the shared fraction of clonotypes was 5% to 6.5% for naive CD4, 3% to 4% for naive CD8, more than 2% for memory CD4, and less than 0.45% for memory CD8.

For the CD8 naive samples, CD45RO-negative cells were positively selected for CCR7, yielding a CD45RA+CCR7+ population from which TemRA cells were excluded. The donors were healthy, HIV-negative adults with no recently reported acute infections or vaccinations. Every donor was a Caucasian adult living in Nashville, Tennessee, USA. After blood collection by leukapheresis, PBMCs were isolated using Ficoll-Histopaque density gradient centrifugation and then cryopreserved in the vapor phase of liquid nitrogen. Analytical flow cytometry was used to check the purity and quantity of each magnetically sorted T cell population. Each sorted fraction had its genomic DNA isolated and then quantified by UV absorbance on a Nanodrop 2000c. TCR CDR3 regions were amplified from genomic DNA by multiplex PCR using the deep immunoSEQ assay. For each cell subset, the extracted genomic DNA was distributed evenly across all wells of several immunoSEQ 96-well plates, and each plate served as one replicate. Each replicate PCR for sorted subsets received about 210 ng genomic DNA, equal to roughly 29,000 T cell genomes. Purified libraries were quantified with a Qubit 3.0 fluorometer, sized on a Bioanalyzer 2100, and re-quantified with the KAPA Library Quantification kit. Every immunoSEQ 96-well plate was sequenced on a separate single-read 150-cycle Illumina NextSeq 550 flow cell. The paper's data handling went like this. Because the immunoSEQ output held only junctional sequences and lacked quality scores, the filtering could not match the filtering applied to full-length reads. Sequences were annotated with PyIR, a Python wrapper for IgBLAST v1.9, and V/J genes and CDR3 were assigned using IMGT germline references. Reads were removed for weak V/J assignments (E-value above 1e-6), missing CDR3, stop codons, out-of-frame junctions, or ambiguous translated residues. V3J clonotypes were defined as sequences sharing the same inferred V gene, J gene, and CDR3 amino acid sequence. The percentage overlap between two repertoires was calculated by dividing the number of shared unique clonotypes by the size of the smaller repertoire. Three approaches were used to assess repertoire richness: RTK rarefaction, the Chao1 estimator, and Recon v2.1 estimates of unobserved clonotypes. Generation probabilities were computed with OLGA for all TCRbeta clonotypes obtained by the gDNA method from four donors. What TCRdb holds here is the immuneACCESS table cut down to in-frame rearrangements. Part of the clones is not present; checked against another copy, under half of the missing clones reflect an unresolved V gene, and the others are unexplained. V and J calls and clone size are as listed in that table; D and trimming were resolved from the DNA. The sample table lists approximately 2,000,000 clones, about 94% of them with a count of one. 1.5% to 2% of the sample is held by the ten biggest clonotypes.

Source material: naive CD8+ T cells from PBMCs. The sample's cell subset or site label is to be understood as: CD45RA+CCR7+. The TCR comes from a man between 18 and 35 years old in good health. Some clones in this sample may be carry-over from other donors' samples.

The CDR3 is CASSLLTSFGGGSEQFF. In nucleotides, the sequence is TGTGCCAGCAGTTTATTAACTAGTTTTGGGGGTGGGAGTGAGCAGTTCTTC. The rearranged chain carries TRBV27 and TRBJ2-1; the D match is possibly TRBD1 or TRBD2, with 5 bases aligned in each. V gives up 1 base and J gives up 9 bases, and the segment between their germline ends measures 22 bases. Sequences MNHEY (CDR1) and SMNVEV (CDR2) are obtained from the germline V gene (reference sequence). The CDR3 starts with the cysteine, ends with the phenylalanine, and has 17 residues. CDR3 DNA only is kept here, 51 bases in frame from base 1.